The next 4 T cell receptor beta chains were all read from a single sample in a study of CD8 T cells in ankylosing spondylitis. No cognate antigen is known for these TCRs. MiXCR, run by TCRdb on the 5' RACE reads, gives a single entry per CDR3 protein. The data hold around 540,000 distinct CDR3 sequences, with roughly 13% observed a single time. Study-level findings and limits: What seemed typical of ankylosing spondylitis blood was a TCR beta motif built from roughly eight highly homologous variants.

Sample: blood, either unsorted or a sorted T cell fraction (not recorded which). These receptors were taken from a male donor with ankylosing spondylitis.

This clonotype turned up a few times. The V call is TRBV18, the J call TRBJ2-1, with 8 bases fitting TRBD1. The CDR3 has 15 amino acids. Germline trimming cut 5 bases from V and 2 bases from J; bases unmatched to any gene: 5. Looked up from germline, CDR1 is KGHSH and CDR2 is LQKENI. CDR3 region: CASSDAGGPYNEQFF. CDR3 DNA: TGTGCCAGCTCAGATGCAGGGGGCCCCTACAATGAGCAGTTCTTC.

V is TRBV7-2 and J is TRBJ1-2; D perhaps matches TRBD1 (6 bases). CDR1 and CDR2 from the germline V gene are SGHTA and FQGNSA. The CDR3 loop spans 14 amino acids. V was cut by 0 bases and J by 5 bases, with 10 bases left in between. CDR3 loop: CASSLASTGYGYTF. For the CDR3, the DNA is TGTGCCAGCAGCTTAGCCTCAACAGGGTATGGCTACACCTTC.

This clonotype was recorded many times. CDR3 sequence reads: CATSDTAGGYTGELFF. The CDR3 coding sequence is TGTGCCACCAGTGATACGGCTGGGGGCTATACCGGGGAGCTGTTTTTT. V is TRBV24-1 and J is TRBJ2-2, with TRBD1 as a possible D gene (6 bases). The CDR3 has 16 residues. Trimming left V 3 bases short and J 5 bases short, with 15 bases between. Per germline, CDR1 KGHDR and CDR2 SFDVKD.

This chain connects TRBV11-1 to TRBJ2-3; D may match TRBD1 or TRBD2 (6 bases each). There are 18 residues in the CDR3. V shed 4 bases and J shed 1 base, with 21 bases lying between them. Germline V CDR1 and CDR2: SGHAT, FQDESV (reference sequence). The CDR3: CASSYYPQGRGGTDTQYF. DNA of the CDR3: TGTGCCAGCAGCTACTACCCTCAGGGGCGCGGGGGCACAGATACGCAGTATTTT.